This T cell receptor beta chain was observed in a study of human T cells and chemical hapten exposure. Many counts were recorded for this clonotype. At one boundary the junction diverges from the germline segment, which might be a read error. TCRdb re-analysed the RACE reads in MiXCR, keeping a single row per CDR3 protein. The sample carries more than 70,000 distinct CDR3 sequences, approximately 9% recorded once. There are 8 residues in the CDR3. CDR1 and CDR2 from the germline V gene are MNHEY and SMNVEV (reference sequence). Time point specified: pre-sensitization, week 0. Treatment noted: therapeutic diphenylcyclopropenone sensitization with weekly scalp DPC.

This specimen was whole blood, taken in connection with sensitization to the hapten diphenylcyclopropenone (DPC). The TCR comes from a man aged 35 to 55 with alopecia areata. Some clones in this sample may be carry-over from other donors' samples. The rearrangement uses TRBV27 and TRBJ2-7; unclear D gene. CDR3 nucleotide sequence: TGTGCCAGCAGTCGCATGGGGTTC. As protein: CASSRMGF.